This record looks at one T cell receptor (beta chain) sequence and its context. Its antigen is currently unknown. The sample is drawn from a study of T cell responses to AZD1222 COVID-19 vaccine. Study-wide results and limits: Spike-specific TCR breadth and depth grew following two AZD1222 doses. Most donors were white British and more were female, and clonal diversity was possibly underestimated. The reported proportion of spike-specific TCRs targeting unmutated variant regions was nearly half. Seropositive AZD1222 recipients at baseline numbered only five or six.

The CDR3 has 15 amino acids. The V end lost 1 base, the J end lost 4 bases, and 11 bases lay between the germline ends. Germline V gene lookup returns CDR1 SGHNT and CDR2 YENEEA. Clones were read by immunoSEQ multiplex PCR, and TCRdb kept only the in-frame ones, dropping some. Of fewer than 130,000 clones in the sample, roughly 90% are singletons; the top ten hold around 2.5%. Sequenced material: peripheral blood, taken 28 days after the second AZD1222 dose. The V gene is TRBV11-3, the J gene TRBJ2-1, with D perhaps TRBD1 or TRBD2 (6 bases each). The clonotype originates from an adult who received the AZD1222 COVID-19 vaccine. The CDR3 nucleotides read TGTGCCAGCAGCTTAGGGGGGGCCTATTACAATGAGCAGTTCTTC. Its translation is CASSLGGAYYNEQFF.